This T cell receptor (beta chain) was captured by sequencing in a study of CD8+ T cells in alopecia areata. Background on the study: Patients took tofacitinib for 6 to 18 months, followed by 6 drug-free months.

There are a few counts of this clone. This CDR3 is built from 14 residues. Trimming cost V 4 bases and J 3 bases, with 14 bases left between them. CDR1 and CDR2 (germline): SGDLS, YYNGEE. Reverse transcription of extracted RNA yielded cDNA, which provided the sequencing template. TCRdb's table, derived via immunoSEQ multiplex PCR, lists solely in-frame clones and lacks some. The table records about 69,000 clones, 50% to 75% of them present only once. The specimen comprised CD8+ T cells sorted from blood, sampled at week 0. The sequence came from a human donor with alopecia areata. The genes are TRBV9 and TRBJ2-7; possibly TRBD2 for D (6 bases). Here the CDR3 DNA reads TGTGCCAGCAGCCCTGGGACTGCCGACTACGAGCAGTACTTC. It is translated as CASSPGTADYEQYF. The full variable domain, its missing parts supplied by reference TRBV9 and TRBJ2-7, is DSGVTQTPKHLITATGQRVTLRCSPRSGDLSVYWYQQSLDQGLQFLIQYYNGEERAKGNILERFSAQQFPDLHSELNLSSLELGDSALYFCASSPGTADYEQYFGPGTRLTVT.